These T cell receptor beta chains were read from a single sample in a study of cytomegalovirus exposure and HLA in healthy donors. The data were produced by immunoSEQ multiplex PCR, yet TCRdb's version contains in-frame clones alone and is incomplete. The sample lists about 100,000 clones; more than 70% were seen once. Sequences were obtained from PBMCs. The origin of the receptors is a man between 18 and 29 years old in good health and CMV-seronegative. Each CDR3 is given with its conserved first and last residue. A D gene is named only where the DNA matches it firmly. The size entry is marked missing in some rows and otherwise reads once, few, many or a size class.

TRBV5-6,NA,NA,TRBJ2-7,TGTGCCAGCAGCTTGACTATTCAAGGCTACGAGCAGTACTTC,CASSLTIQGYEQYF
TRBV29-1,NA,NA,TRBJ2-7,TGCAGCGTTGGAGGGGGCTACGAGCAGTACTTC,CSVGGGYEQYF
TRBV19,TRBD1,NA,TRBJ1-6,TGTGCCAGTAGTAGACAGGGGCATTCACCCCTCCACTTT,CASSRQGHSPLHF
TRBV6-6,TRBD2,NA,TRBJ2-3,TGTGCCAGCAGTAGGCTAGCGGGGGGCCGGGCAGATACGCAGTATTTT,CASSRLAGGRADTQYF
TRBV5-5,NA,NA,TRBJ2-7,TGTGCCAGCAGCTTGCGAAGGGGTAACGAGCAGTACTTC,CASSLRRGNEQYF
TRBV23-1,NA,NA,TRBJ1-5,TGCGCCAGCAGTCCGCCAGGAAAACCCCAGGATCAGCCCCAGCATTTT,CASSPPGKPQDQPQHF
TRBV5-4,TRBD2,NA,TRBJ2-1,TGTGCCAGCAGCTCCTCGGGGGGGTACAATGAGCAGTTCTTC,CASSSSGGYNEQFF
TRBV4-1,TRBD2,NA,TRBJ2-1,TGCGCCAGCAGCCAAGATGGTAGCGGGGGGTACAATGAGCAGTTCTTC,CASSQDGSGGYNEQFF
TRBV5-1,TRBD1,few,TRBJ1-1,TGCGCCAGCAGGATACAGGGGGAGAACACTGAAGCTTTCTTT,CASRIQGENTEAFF
TRBV10-3,NA,NA,TRBJ2-3,TGTGCCATCAGTGAGTCGACTGGGGGAGGTACGCAGTATTTT,CAISESTGGGTQYF
TRBV6-1,NA,NA,TRBJ2-7,TGTGCCAGCAGGGGGGACTTTGGCGAGCAGTACTTC,CASRGDFGEQYF
TRBV4-3,NA,NA,TRBJ2-3,TGCGCCAGCAGCCAAGGTCACGGTGGGAGAAGCACAGATACGCAGTATTTT,CASSQGHGGRSTDTQYF
TRBV6-1,TRBD2,many,TRBJ2-3,TGTGCCAGCGGGAAGGCTAGCGGGGCAGATACGCAGTATTTT,CASGKASGADTQYF
TRBV18,NA,NA,TRBJ2-3,TGTGCCAGCTCGCCGCTTAGAACTAGCACAGATACGCAGTATTTT,CASSPLRTSTDTQYF
TRBV7-9,TRBD1,NA,TRBJ2-5,TGTTCCAGCAGCCTTGATAGACAGGGGCCCGACTTC,CSSSLDRQGPDF
TRBV2,TRBD2,NA,TRBJ2-3,TGTGCCAGCGCTAGCGGGGGGGCCGCTGATACGCAGTATTTT,CASASGGAADTQYF
TRBV5-1,TRBD1,NA,TRBJ1-6,TGCGCCAGCAGCCACGGACAGGGACCTTCACCCCTCCACTTT,CASSHGQGPSPLHF
TRBV6-5,NA,NA,TRBJ2-7,TGTGCCAGCAGTGAAGCGCCGCCCTACGAGCAGTACTTC,CASSEAPPYEQYF
TRBV28,TRBD1,NA,TRBJ2-7,TGTGCCAGCAGTTTAATATTGGGGCAGGGGGCTCAAGAGCAGTACTTC,CASSLILGQGAQEQYF
TRBV28,NA,NA,TRBJ1-6,TGTGCCAGCAGTAAAGGGGGAGGGAATTCACCCCTCCACTTT,CASSKGGGNSPLHF
TRBV21-1,NA,NA,TRBJ2-7,TGTGCCAGCAGCAGGAAACAGGGGGCAAGAAGCTCCTACGAGCAGTACTTC,CASSRKQGARSSYEQYF
TRBV18,NA,NA,TRBJ2-2,TGTGCCAGCTCATTGGCCGCCCCCGGGGAGCTGTTTTTT,CASSLAAPGELFF
TRBV6-5,TRBD2,NA,TRBJ2-1,TGTGCCAGCAGTACGAGCGGGGGGCCCGGCAATGAGCAGTTCTTC,CASSTSGGPGNEQFF
TRBV5-6,NA,NA,TRBJ1-1,TGTGCCAGCAGCTCAGTATTCGGGGGGAACACTGAAGCTTTCTTT,CASSSVFGGNTEAFF
TRBV6-1,TRBD1,few,TRBJ1-5,TGTGCCAGCAACCGGGACAGAACGGAGCCCCAGCATTTT,CASNRDRTEPQHF
TRBV14,TRBD1,NA,TRBJ1-3,TGTGCCAGCAGCCAAGGGACAGGTTCCTACGGAAACACCATATATTTT,CASSQGTGSYGNTIYF
TRBV5-8,NA,NA,TRBJ1-2,TGTGCCAGCAGCTGGGATAGGACAGTCTATGGCTACCCCTTC,CASSWDRTVYGYPF
TRBV19,TRBD1,NA,TRBJ2-7,TGTGCCAGTAGTAAATGGACAGGGGCCTACGAGCAGTACTTC,CASSKWTGAYEQYF
TRBV19,NA,NA,TRBJ2-4,TGTGCCAGCTCGACAGGTGGAAGAAACATTCAGTACTTC,CASSTGGRNIQYF
TRBV15,NA,NA,TRBJ1-3,TGTGCCACCAGCGGGGAGGACGGTTCCTCTGGAAACACCATATATTTT,CATSGEDGSSGNTIYF
TRBV5-1,TRBD2,NA,TRBJ2-1,TGCGCCAGCAGCGTGAGCGGGGGCTCCTACAATGAGCAGTTCTTC,CASSVSGGSYNEQFF
TRBV6-4,TRBD1,NA,TRBJ2-3,TGTGCCAGCAGCCCCGGGACAGGGGGCCCAGATACGCAGTATTTT,CASSPGTGGPDTQYF
TRBV15,TRBD1,many,TRBJ1-6,TGTGCCACCAGCAGCGACAGGGAGTTTTCACCCCTCCACTTT,CATSSDREFSPLHF
TRBV5-4,NA,NA,TRBJ2-1,TGTGCCAGCAGCTTGTCCAACAGCCTCAATGAGCAGTTCTTC,CASSLSNSLNEQFF
TRBV9,NA,NA,TRBJ1-3,TGTGCCAGCAGCGTGAGGGCTGGAAACACCATATATTTT,CASSVRAGNTIYF
TRBV11-2,TRBD1,NA,TRBJ1-2,TGTGCCAGCAGCTCGACAGGGGCCTATGGCTACACCTTC,CASSSTGAYGYTF
TRBV5-1,TRBD1,few,TRBJ2-2,TGCGCCAGCAGCTTGGACAGGGGGCTTAGCACCGGGGAGCTGTTTTTT,CASSLDRGLSTGELFF
TRBV5-1,TRBD1,NA,TRBJ1-1,TGCGCCAGCAGCTCCGGGACAGGGGTGGGTAAAGCTTTCTTT,CASSSGTGVGKAFF
TRBV6-5,NA,few,TRBJ1-1,TGTGCCAGCAGGCATTTACAGGGAGGGGCTGAAGCTTTCTTT,CASRHLQGGAEAFF
TRBV28,TRBD1,NA,TRBJ2-7,TGTGCCAGCAGATCGGACAGGGGAAAGAACGAGCAGTACTTC,CASRSDRGKNEQYF
TRBV15,NA,NA,TRBJ2-7,TGTGCCACCAGCAAGGGGGACATAGGCTACGAGCAGTACTTC,CATSKGDIGYEQYF
TRBV6-5,NA,NA,TRBJ2-2,TGTGCCAGCAGTTCCTGGACTGTAACCGGGGAGCTGTTTTTT,CASSSWTVTGELFF
TRBV6-5,TRBD1,NA,TRBJ2-7,TGTGCCAGCATTAGATTACAGGGGTGGGAGCAGTACTTC,CASIRLQGWEQYF
TRBV18,NA,NA,TRBJ2-7,TGTGCCAGCTCACCGACACGGTCTGTGAAATACTTC,CASSPTRSVKYF
TRBV6-4,TRBD2,NA,TRBJ2-3,TGTGCCAGCAGTGACTCCGGGGGGGCCACAGATACGCAGTATTTT,CASSDSGGATDTQYF
TRBV2,TRBD2,NA,TRBJ2-7,TGTGCCAGCAGTGAATCGGGGGGGTCCTCCTACGAGCAGTACTTC,CASSESGGSSYEQYF
TRBV5-1,TRBD1,NA,TRBJ2-7,TGCGCCAGCAGCTTAACACCGGGACAGGGGGCATACGAGCAGTACTTC,CASSLTPGQGAYEQYF
TRBV5-1,NA,NA,TRBJ2-1,TGCGCCAGCAGCTTGGGGCTCGGCGGGGATTACAATGAGCAGTTCTTC,CASSLGLGGDYNEQFF
TRBV27,NA,NA,TRBJ2-2,TGTGCCAGCAGCCTTTCCAGGGTGAACACCGGGGAGCTGTTTTTT,CASSLSRVNTGELFF
TRBV27,NA,NA,TRBJ1-1,TGTGCCAGCAGTTTATTCCGGGGAAGTGAAGCTTTCTTT,CASSLFRGSEAFF
TRBV6-5,NA,NA,TRBJ1-1,TGTGCCAGCAGTTGGGCCTGGGTGAACACTGAAGCTTTCTTT,CASSWAWVNTEAFF
TRBV4-1,TRBD2,NA,TRBJ2-3,TGCGCCAGCAGCCGTTTGGGGGGGGGACGCACAGATACGCAGTATTTT,CASSRLGGGRTDTQYF
TRBV11-2,TRBD1,many,TRBJ1-2,TGTGCCAGCAGCATTACGTCAGGGGGATCGGGTGGCTACACCTTC,CASSITSGGSGGYTF
TRBV7-2,NA,once,TRBJ1-2,TGTGCCAGCAGCTTGTTTGCTGCGGATGATGGCTACACCTTC,CASSLFAADDGYTF
TRBV28,NA,NA,TRBJ2-4,TGTGCCAGCAGCCGCTCTACCCTAGCCAAAAACATTCAGTACTTC,CASSRSTLAKNIQYF